Each of the 7 T cell receptor beta chains below was sequenced from the same sample in a study of blood T cell repertoires in COVID-19. Using immunoSEQ multiplex PCR, the repertoire was profiled, and TCRdb retains in-frame clones only, with some absent. The table shows a few hundred thousand clones, with 85% to 90% occurring only once. The material sequenced was PBMCs or T cells enriched from blood (not recorded which). The receptor set was obtained from a woman younger than 30 who had recovered from COVID-19.

The chain combines TRBV28 with TRBJ1-6; D possibly corresponds to TRBD1 (6 bases). Trimming took 5 bases from V and 4 from J, leaving 15 bases between them. The CDR3 contains 16 residues. Looked up from germline, CDR1 is MDHEN and CDR2 is SYDVKM. The CDR3 spells CASSPTTGAYNSPLHF. The CDR3, as DNA: TGTGCCAGCAGTCCAACGACAGGAGCTTATAATTCACCCCTCCACTTT.

The V call is TRBV15, the J call TRBJ1-3; 7 bases map to TRBD1. The V segment lost 2 bases and the J segment 2 bases; nucleotides outside the gene matches: 3. The germline CDR1 and CDR2 sequences are LNHNV and YYDKDF (reference sequence). This CDR3 contains 15 residues. CDR3 coding DNA: TGTGCCACCAGCAGACGTGGACAGGCTGGAAACACCATATATTTT. Translating it yields CATSRRGQAGNTIYF.

The chain recombines TRBV4-1 with TRBJ2-1, with D possibly being TRBD2 (6 bases). Trimming took 8 bases from V and 8 from J, leaving 22 bases between them. The germline gives CDR1 MGHRA, CDR2 YSYEKL. The CDR3 spans 15 residues. The CDR3 sequence: CASATPGRTKDEQFF. CDR3 coding DNA: TGCGCCAGCGCAACCCCGGGACGGACTAAGGATGAGCAGTTCTTC.

The rearrangement links TRBV12-1 to TRBJ2-5; the table's D call of TRBD2 was not tested on the DNA. TRBV12-1 counts as a pseudogene. The CDR3 contains 17 residues. CDR3 protein: CARHGLAGGPVQETQYF. CDR3 DNA: TGTGCCAGACACGGGCTAGCGGGGGGGCCGGTCCAAGAGACCCAGTACTTC.

This chain links TRBV9 with TRBJ2-7; no firm D call. This CDR3 region has 14 residues. The germline V gene has CDR1 SGDLS and CDR2 YYNGEE. Trimming cost V 4 bases and J 2 bases, with 13 bases left between them. The CDR3 nucleotides are TGTGCCAGCAGCCAGACCCCAGGTACCTACGAGCAGTACTTC. Protein product: CASSQTPGTYEQYF. The entire variable domain, with the rest obtained from reference TRBV9 and TRBJ2-7, is as follows: DSGVTQTPKHLITATGQRVTLRCSPRSGDLSVYWYQQSLDQGLQFLIQYYNGEERAKGNILERFSAQQFPDLHSELNLSSLELGDSALYFCASSQTPGTYEQYFGPGTRLTVT.

The chain combines TRBV14 with TRBJ1-1, with D tentatively TRBD1 (5 bases). The V gene's germline CDR1 is SGHDN and CDR2 FVKESK. This CDR3 contains 14 residues. V was clipped by 3 bases and J by 4 bases, with 12 bases between them. The CDR3 nucleotides are TGTGCCAGCAGCCACGGGGGTAGCGGCACTGAAGCTTTCTTT. The encoded protein is CASSHGGSGTEAFF.

V usage is TRBV12-3 or TRBV12-4 and J usage is TRBJ1-6; D gene ambiguous. The CDR3 is made up of 12 amino acids. Trimming took off 2 bases at V and 7 bases at J, with 3 bases between the two ends. CDR3 in DNA: TGTGCCAGCAGTTTATCGAATTCACCCCTCCACTTT. Its protein is CASSLSNSPLHF.